This TCR beta chain was sequenced for a study of prognosis after radiotherapy for stage I lung cancer. It was by two-round multiplex PCR that TCR beta CDR3 was amplified from genomic DNA. For every TRBV and TRBJ gene, a specific primer was used in first-round PCR. TCRdb ran MiXCR on the multiplex PCR reads and lists one entry per CDR3 protein. This table holds 26,000 or so distinct CDR3 sequences, 30% found once. By its share, this clonotype is medium-sized. The CDR3 totals 13 residues. Germline V gives CDR1 GTSNPN, CDR2 SVGIG (reference sequence). Trimming left V 2 bases short and J 4 bases short, with 11 bases between.

The sequencing here drew on PBMCs, taken before or after stereotactic body radiation therapy (not recorded which). V and J are TRBV30 and TRBJ1-2, with a weak D call TRBD1 (5 bases). This receptor was taken from a donor over 45 with non-small cell lung cancer. Written as DNA, the CDR3 is TGTGCCTGGAGTCCCCAGGGCGGCTATGGCTACACCTTC. Amino acid sequence: CAWSPQGGYGYTF.